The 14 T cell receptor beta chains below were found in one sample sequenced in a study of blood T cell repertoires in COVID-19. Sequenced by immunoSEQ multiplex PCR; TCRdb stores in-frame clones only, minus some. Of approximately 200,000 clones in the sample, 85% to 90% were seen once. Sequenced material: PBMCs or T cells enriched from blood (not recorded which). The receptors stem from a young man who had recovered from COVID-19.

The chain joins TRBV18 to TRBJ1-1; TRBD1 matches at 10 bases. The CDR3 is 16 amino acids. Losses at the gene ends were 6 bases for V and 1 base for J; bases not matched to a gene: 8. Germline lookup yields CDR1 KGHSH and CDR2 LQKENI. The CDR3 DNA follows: TGTGCCAGCTCCCCTACCCGACAGGGGGCGAACACTGAAGCTTTCTTT. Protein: CASSPTRQGANTEAFF.

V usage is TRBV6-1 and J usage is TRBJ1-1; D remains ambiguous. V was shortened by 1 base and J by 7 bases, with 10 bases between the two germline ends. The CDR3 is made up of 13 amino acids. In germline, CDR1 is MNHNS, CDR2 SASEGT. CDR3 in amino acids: CASSEGTKYEAFF. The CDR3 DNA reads TGTGCCAGCAGTGAAGGCACAAAGTATGAAGCTTTCTTT.

CDR3 protein: CSVGQGGYGYTF. In nucleotides, the CDR3 is TGCAGCGTTGGGCAGGGTGGCTATGGCTACACCTTC. The chain carries TRBV29-1 and TRBJ1-2; weak D call: TRBD1 (5 bases). CDR3 length equals 12 residues. The germline V gene has CDR1 SQVTM and CDR2 ANQGSEA. V was pared by 4 bases and J by 4 bases, with 10 bases between.

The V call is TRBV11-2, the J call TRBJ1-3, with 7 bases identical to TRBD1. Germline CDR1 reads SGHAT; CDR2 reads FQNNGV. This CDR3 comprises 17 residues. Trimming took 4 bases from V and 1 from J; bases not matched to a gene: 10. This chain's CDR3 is CASSSRGQKRSGNTIYF. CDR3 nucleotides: TGTGCCAGCAGCTCTAGGGGACAGAAGAGATCTGGAAACACCATATATTTT.

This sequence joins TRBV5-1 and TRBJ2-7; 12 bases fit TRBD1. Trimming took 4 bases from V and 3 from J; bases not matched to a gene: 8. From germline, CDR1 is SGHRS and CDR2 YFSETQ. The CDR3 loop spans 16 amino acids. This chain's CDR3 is CASSPSGTGGNYEQYF. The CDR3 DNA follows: TGCGCCAGCAGCCCCTCCGGGACAGGGGGCAACTACGAGCAGTACTTC.

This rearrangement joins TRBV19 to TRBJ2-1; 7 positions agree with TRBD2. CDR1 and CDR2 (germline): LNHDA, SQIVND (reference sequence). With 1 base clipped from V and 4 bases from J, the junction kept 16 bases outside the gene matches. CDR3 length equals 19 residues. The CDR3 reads CASSIGYGRESLGYNEQFF. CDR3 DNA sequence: TGTGCCAGTAGTATAGGTTACGGGCGGGAGTCATTGGGTTACAATGAGCAGTTCTTC.

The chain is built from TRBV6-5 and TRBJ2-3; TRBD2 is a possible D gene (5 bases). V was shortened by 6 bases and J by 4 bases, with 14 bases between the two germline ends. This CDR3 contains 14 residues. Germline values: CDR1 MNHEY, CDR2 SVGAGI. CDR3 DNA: TGTGCCAGCAGCAGACCGGGGTGGTCAGATACGCAGTATTTT. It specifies CASSRPGWSDTQYF.

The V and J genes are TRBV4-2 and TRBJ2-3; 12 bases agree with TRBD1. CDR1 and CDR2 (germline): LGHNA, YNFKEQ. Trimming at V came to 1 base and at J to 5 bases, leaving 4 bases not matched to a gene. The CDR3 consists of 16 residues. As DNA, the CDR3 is TGTGCCAGCAGCCAAGTTGGGACAGGGGGCTTAGATACGCAGTATTTT. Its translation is CASSQVGTGGLDTQYF.

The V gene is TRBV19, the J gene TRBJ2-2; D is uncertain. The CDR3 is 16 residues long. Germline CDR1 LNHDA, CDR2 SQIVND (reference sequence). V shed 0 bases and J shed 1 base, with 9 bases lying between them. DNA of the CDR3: TGTGCCAGTAGTATAGATCTATTCGTGAACACCGGGGAGCTGTTTTTT. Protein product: CASSIDLFVNTGELFF.

The CDR3 DNA sequence: TGTGCCAGCAGCTTACAGGGCCCCTCCGGGGAGCTGTTTTTT. This gives the protein CASSLQGPSGELFF. The chain carries TRBV11-3 and TRBJ2-2; weak D call: TRBD1 (5 bases). CDR1 is SGHNT, CDR2 YENEEA, per germline. CDR3 size: 14 residues. The ends were cut back, 2 bases at V and 6 bases at J, with 10 bases in the middle. The entire variable domain, with the rest obtained from reference TRBV11-3 and TRBJ2-2, is as follows: EAGVVQSPRYKIIEKKQPVAFWCNPISGHNTLYWYLQNLGQGPELLIRYENEEAVDDSQLPKDRFSAERLKGVDSTLKIQPAELGDSAVYLCASSLQGPSGELFFGEGSRLTVL.

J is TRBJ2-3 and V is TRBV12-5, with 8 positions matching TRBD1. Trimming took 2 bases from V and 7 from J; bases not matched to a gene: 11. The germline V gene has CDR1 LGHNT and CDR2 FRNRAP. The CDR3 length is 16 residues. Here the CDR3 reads CASGLNAGQALNTQYF. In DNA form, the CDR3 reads TGTGCTAGTGGTTTGAACGCGGGACAGGCCCTCAATACGCAGTATTTT.

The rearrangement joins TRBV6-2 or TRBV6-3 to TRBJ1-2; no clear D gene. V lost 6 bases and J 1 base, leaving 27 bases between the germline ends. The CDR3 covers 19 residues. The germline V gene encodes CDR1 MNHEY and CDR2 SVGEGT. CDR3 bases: TGTGCCAGCAGCACTCCAAAACTACCCACAACATCGATTAACTATGGCTACACCTTC. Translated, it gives CASSTPKLPTTSINYGYTF.

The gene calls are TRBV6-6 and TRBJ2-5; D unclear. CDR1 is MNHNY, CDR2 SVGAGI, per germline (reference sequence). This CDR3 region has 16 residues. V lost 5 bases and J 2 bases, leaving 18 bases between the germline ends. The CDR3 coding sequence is TGTGCCAGCAGTCGAGCCTCCGGTCCCCATCAAGAGACCCAGTACTTC. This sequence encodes CASSRASGPHQETQYF.

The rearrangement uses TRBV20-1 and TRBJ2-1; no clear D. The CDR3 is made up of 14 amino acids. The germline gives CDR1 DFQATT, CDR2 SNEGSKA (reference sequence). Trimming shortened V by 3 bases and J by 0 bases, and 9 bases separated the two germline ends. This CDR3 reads CSASGAHSYNEQFF. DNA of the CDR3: TGCAGTGCTAGTGGCGCTCACTCCTACAATGAGCAGTTCTTC.